This T cell receptor (beta chain) was sequenced during a study of shared T cell receptors in the human thymus. Germline V gives CDR1 MNHNS, CDR2 SASEGT. This CDR3 is 16 amino acids long. Trimming cost V 2 bases and J 1 base, with 15 bases left between them. Profiling relied on immunoSEQ multiplex PCR, and the TCRdb table lists in-frame clones only, not all of them. The repertoire holds about 380,000 clones, with approximately 95% as singletons. J is TRBJ2-7 and V is TRBV6-1, with a tentative D call TRBD2 (5 bases). The TCR was taken from a human donor. Input material: thymocytes. This chain's CDR3 is CASSEFSGWQSYEQYF. The DNA for the CDR3 is TGTGCCAGCAGTGAATTCTCGGGGTGGCAATCCTACGAGCAGTACTTC.